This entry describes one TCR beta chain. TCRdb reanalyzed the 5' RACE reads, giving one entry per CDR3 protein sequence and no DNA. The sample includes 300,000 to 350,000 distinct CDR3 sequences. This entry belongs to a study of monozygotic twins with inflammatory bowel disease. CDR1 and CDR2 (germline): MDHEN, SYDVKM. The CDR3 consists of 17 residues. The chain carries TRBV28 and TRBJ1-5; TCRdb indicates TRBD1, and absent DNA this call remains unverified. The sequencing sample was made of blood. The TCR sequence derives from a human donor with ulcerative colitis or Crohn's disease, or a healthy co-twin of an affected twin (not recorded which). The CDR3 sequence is CASSHRDPLTGNQPQHF. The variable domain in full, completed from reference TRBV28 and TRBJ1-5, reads DVKVTQSSRYLVKRTGEKVFLECVQDMDHENMFWYRQDPGLGLRLIYFSYDVKMKEKGDIPEGYSVSREKKERFSLILESASTNQTSMYLCASSHRDPLTGNQPQHFGDGTRLSIL.